These 15 T cell receptor beta chains share one sample of origin, sequenced in a study of blood T cell repertoires in COVID-19. Produced via immunoSEQ multiplex PCR; TCRdb's table is partial and in-frame only. The sample records about 200,000 clones, around nine tenths being singletons. Sequenced sample: peripheral blood. The source of these receptors is a man aged 18 to 29 with active or convalescent COVID-19.

The CDR3 reads CASSVPSGTDTQYF. Written as DNA, the CDR3 is TGTGCCAGCAGCGTTCCTAGCGGCACAGATACGCAGTATTTT. This rearrangement joins TRBV9 to TRBJ2-3; possibly TRBD2 for D (6 bases). Germline CDR1 and CDR2: SGDLS and YYNGEE. The CDR3 extends over 14 amino acids. Trimming cost V 2 bases and J 1 base, with 8 bases left between them. Combining the CDR3 with reference TRBV9 and TRBJ2-3 gives the whole variable domain DSGVTQTPKHLITATGQRVTLRCSPRSGDLSVYWYQQSLDQGLQFLIQYYNGEERAKGNILERFSAQQFPDLHSELNLSSLELGDSALYFCASSVPSGTDTQYFGPGTRLTVL.

CDR3 in amino acids: CASSEGGQGNEKLFF. CDR3 sequence (DNA): TGTGCCAGCAGTGAAGGGGGACAGGGAAATGAAAAACTGTTTTTT. The chain couples TRBV2 to TRBJ1-4; 9 nucleotides match TRBD1. Germline V lookup: CDR1 SNHLY, CDR2 FYNNEI. This CDR3 has 15 amino acids. The V gene end was trimmed by 1 base and the J gene end by 5 bases; junction bases not matched to a gene: 2.

The rearrangement links TRBV6-4 to TRBJ2-3; 9 bases match TRBD2. This CDR3 region has 15 residues. Germline V gene lookup returns CDR1 MRHNA and CDR2 SNTAGT. J lost 0 bases, V lost 3 bases, and 1 base had no gene match. The CDR3 DNA sequence: TGTGCCAGCAGTGAACTAGCGGGCAGCACAGATACGCAGTATTTT. This encodes CASSELAGSTDTQYF.

CDR3 nucleotide sequence: TGTGCCATCAGTGACCTCCGCGTGTCCTATGAGCAGTTCTTC. It specifies CAISDLRVSYEQFF. The rearrangement links TRBV10-3 to TRBJ2-1; D unclear. Germline CDR1 reads ENHRY; CDR2 reads SYGVKD. V lost 3 bases, J lost 8 bases, and 14 bases lay in between. The CDR3 extends over 14 amino acids.

V is TRBV6-5 and J is TRBJ1-3; D is unclear. This CDR3 spans 16 amino acids. Trimming stripped 0 bases from V and 2 bases from J, with 11 bases between. Germline loops: CDR1 MNHEY, CDR2 SVGAGI. DNA for the CDR3: TGTGCCAGCAGTTACTCGGCGGTAGGAGCTGGAAACACCATATATTTT. Translating it yields CASSYSAVGAGNTIYF.

The chain links TRBV2 to TRBJ2-3; D uncertain. This CDR3 contains 12 residues. Germline loops: CDR1 SNHLY, CDR2 FYNNEI. Trimming took 6 bases from V and 9 from J, leaving 13 bases between them. CDR3 protein: CASSDTARTQYF. Here the CDR3 DNA reads TGTGCCAGCAGCGACACAGCCCGCACGCAGTATTTT. Drawing the rest from reference TRBV2 and TRBJ2-3, the complete variable domain is EPEVTQTPSHQVTQMGQEVILRCVPISNHLYFYWYRQILGQKVEFLVSFYNNEISEKSEIFDDQFSVERPDGSNFTLKIRSTKLEDSAMYFCASSDTARTQYFGPGTRLTVL.

The chain uses TRBV6-2 or TRBV6-3 and TRBJ1-3; no clear D. Trimming removed 0 bases from V and 0 bases from J, with 9 bases in between. The CDR3 contains 16 residues. Germline V gives CDR1 MNHEY, CDR2 SVGEGT. The CDR3, as DNA: TGTGCCAGCAGTTACTCGAGAGAGGACTCTGGAAACACCATATATTTT. This codes for CASSYSREDSGNTIYF.

The chain recombines TRBV5-6 with TRBJ1-5, with D possibly TRBD1 on 5 matching bases. V was shortened by 2 bases and J by 7 bases, with 7 bases between the two germline ends. The CDR3 sequence is 12 residues long. Germline CDR1 reads SGHDT; CDR2 reads YYEEEE. CDR3 bases: TGTGCCAGCAGCTTCAGGGAACAGCCCCAGCATTTT. As protein: CASSFREQPQHF. The variable domain in full, with the rest retrieved from reference TRBV5-6 and TRBJ1-5, is DAGVTQSPTHLIKTRGQQVTLRCSPKSGHDTVSWYQQALGQGPQFIFQYYEEEERQRGNFPDRFSGHQFPNYSSELNVNALLLGDSALYLCASSFREQPQHFGDGTRLSIL.

This clone was detected once. The CDR3 DNA sequence: TGTGCCAGCAGTGCCCAGGGGGCTAATTCACCCCTCCACTTT. This sequence encodes CASSAQGANSPLHF. This chain connects TRBV25-1 to TRBJ1-6, with 8 nucleotides matching TRBD1. Losses at the gene ends were 4 bases for V and 6 bases for J; bases not matched to a gene: 2. CDR3 length: 14 amino acids. Germline V gene lookup returns CDR1 MGHDK and CDR2 SYGVNS.

The CDR3 is CATSRDRGSVQPQHF. As DNA, the CDR3 is TGTGCCACCAGCAGAGATCGGGGGAGTGTGCAGCCCCAGCATTTT. The rearrangement links TRBV15 to TRBJ1-5; D might be TRBD1 (5 bases). The CDR3 spans 15 residues. Germline CDR1 LNHNV, CDR2 YYDKDF (reference sequence). Trimming removed 0 bases from V and 7 bases from J, with 13 bases in between. Variable domain in full (rest from reference TRBV15 and TRBJ1-5): DAMVIQNPRYQVTQFGKPVTLSCSQTLNHNVMYWYQQKSSQAPKLLFHYYDKDFNNEADTPDNFQSRRPNTSFCFLDIRSPGLGDTAMYLCATSRDRGSVQPQHFGDGTRLSIL.

This rearrangement joins TRBV30 to TRBJ1-6; the D is unclear. This CDR3 comprises 15 residues. V dropped 1 base and J dropped 9 bases, with 16 bases sitting between them. The germline CDR1 and CDR2 sequences are GTSNPN and SVGIG (reference sequence). CDR3 bases: TGTGCCTGGAGTGGGTTAATGAGCTTAGCTTCACCCCTCCACTTT. The encoded protein is CAWSGLMSLASPLHF.

The table lists this clone with many counts. The rearrangement joins TRBV3-1 (or the pseudogene TRBV3-2) to TRBJ2-7; D remains unclear. V gave up 0 bases and J gave up 4 bases, with 13 bases separating them. CDR1 is LGHDT and CDR2 is YNNKEL in the germline V gene (reference sequence). The CDR3 is made up of 15 amino acids. CDR3 amino acids: CASSQDRLPGYEQYF. The DNA for the CDR3 is TGTGCCAGCAGCCAAGATCGGCTCCCCGGGTACGAGCAGTACTTC.

This clone was picked up one time. The chain links TRBV2 to TRBJ2-5; TRBD1 matches at 9 bases. Germline V lookup: CDR1 SNHLY, CDR2 FYNNEI. Trimming at V came to 5 bases and at J to 5 bases, leaving 6 bases not matched to a gene. The CDR3 contains 14 residues. The DNA for the CDR3 is TGTGCCAGCAGTCAACAGGGGGCTCATGAGACCCAGTACTTC. Translated, it gives CASSQQGAHETQYF.

This clone appeared a single time. The genes are TRBV6-2 or TRBV6-3 and TRBJ2-3; TRBD2 matches at 8 bases. This CDR3 contains 16 residues. CDR1 and CDR2 from the germline V gene are MNHEY and SVGEGT. J was trimmed by 2 bases and V by 6 bases; bases with no gene match: 10. CDR3 sequence (DNA): TGTGCCAGCAGACCTGCGGCGGGAGGCACCACAGATACGCAGTATTTT. It yields the protein CASRPAAGGTTDTQYF.

This chain uses TRBV30 with TRBJ1-2, with 10 nucleotides matching TRBD1. V shed 2 bases, J shed 13 bases, and the junction held 13 bases outside the gene matches. This CDR3 spans 14 amino acids. Germline V gene lookup returns CDR1 GTSNPN and CDR2 SVGIG (reference sequence). The CDR3 DNA is TGTGCCTGGAGTCTCCGACAGGGGGCGATCACGCGCACCTTC. Its translation is CAWSLRQGAITRTF.